The 20 T cell receptor beta chains reported below all come from one sample, sequenced in a study of blood T cell repertoires in COVID-19. Some clones are missing from TCRdb's copy, which holds only in-frame ones; the method was immunoSEQ multiplex PCR. The table records about 110,000 clones, about three quarters of them present only once. The sample consisted of peripheral blood. Source of these receptors: a human donor in a cohort sampled during active or convalescent COVID-19.

This clone was seen only once. J is TRBJ1-4 and V is TRBV11-1; no reliable D call. Germline-derived CDR1 and CDR2 are SGHAT and FQDESV (reference sequence). V was shortened by 3 bases and J by 5 bases, with 10 bases between the two germline ends. CDR3 length equals 14 residues. The chain's CDR3 is CASSFAGPNEKLFF. DNA of the CDR3: TGTGCCAGCAGCTTCGCGGGCCCAAATGAAAAACTGTTTTTT.

The chain is built from TRBV9 and TRBJ2-7; 7 bases line up with TRBD1. Germline V gives CDR1 SGDLS, CDR2 YYNGEE. The CDR3 totals 17 residues. The trim removed 2 bases at V and 1 base at J, leaving 12 bases unmatched. The CDR3 reads CASSVRPETGISYEQYF. CDR3 in DNA: TGTGCCAGCAGCGTTAGGCCGGAGACAGGGATATCCTACGAGCAGTACTTC.

This chain joins TRBV19 and TRBJ2-7, with D tentatively TRBD1 (5 bases). The CDR3 has 13 amino acids. Trimming shortened V by 3 bases and J by 4 bases, and 10 bases separated the two germline ends. Germline CDR1 and CDR2: LNHDA and SQIVND (reference sequence). The CDR3 loop reads CASSMGQGYEQYF. The DNA for the CDR3 is TGTGCCAGTAGTATGGGCCAGGGATACGAGCAGTACTTC.

The CDR3 protein is CAISKTGGNEKLFF. The CDR3 DNA follows: TGTGCCATCAGCAAGACAGGGGGCAATGAAAAACTGTTTTTT. V and J are TRBV10-3 and TRBJ1-4; TRBD1 agrees at 10 bases. This CDR3 contains 14 residues. The trim removed 6 bases at V and 5 bases at J, leaving 3 bases unmatched. CDR1 is ENHRY, CDR2 SYGVKD, per germline.

The V call is TRBV5-1, the J call TRBJ2-1; TRBD2 matches at 7 bases. CDR1 SGHRS and CDR2 YFSETQ come from the germline V gene. This CDR3 is built from 15 residues. The J segment lost 0 bases and the V segment lost 0 bases, leaving 0 bases of the junction unmatched. The CDR3, as DNA: TGCGCCAGCAGCTTGGGACTAGCCTCCTACAATGAGCAGTTCTTC. Translation: CASSLGLASYNEQFF.

The V call is TRBV3-1 (or the pseudogene TRBV3-2), the J call TRBJ1-1; D call uncertain. This CDR3 contains 13 residues. Trimming cost V 2 bases and J 0 bases, with 4 bases left between them. Per the germline V gene, CDR1 is LGHDT and CDR2 is YNNKEL (reference sequence). This chain's CDR3 is CASSQQVNTEAFF. Here the CDR3 DNA reads TGTGCCAGCAGCCAACAGGTGAACACTGAAGCTTTCTTT.

This clone was seen a handful of times. The chain is built from TRBV7-2 and TRBJ2-6; weak D call: TRBD2 (5 bases). Per the germline V gene, CDR1 is SGHTA and CDR2 is FQGNSA. The CDR3 is made up of 18 amino acids. V was trimmed by 1 base and J by 4 bases, leaving 17 bases between them. The CDR3 is CASSLGLGPRGGANVLTF. The CDR3 DNA reads TGTGCCAGCAGCTTAGGGTTGGGTCCAAGAGGGGGGGCCAACGTCCTGACTTTC. The full variable domain, completed using reference TRBV7-2 and TRBJ2-6, is GAGVSQSPSNKVTEKGKDVELRCDPISGHTALYWYRQSLGQGLEFLIYFQGNSAPDKSGLPSDRFSAERTGGSVSTLTIQRTQQEDSAVYLCASSLGLGPRGGANVLTFGAGSRLTVL.

The chain carries TRBV30 and TRBJ1-4; 7 nucleotides line up with TRBD1. The CDR3 is made up of 15 amino acids. With 1 base clipped from V and 7 bases from J, the junction kept 9 bases outside the gene matches. Per the germline V gene, CDR1 is GTSNPN and CDR2 is SVGIG (reference sequence). The DNA of the CDR3 is TGTGCCTGGAGTGCCCACAGGGGAAGTAGTGAAAAACTGTTTTTT. Amino acids: CAWSAHRGSSEKLFF.

V usage is TRBV6-5 and J usage is TRBJ1-4; the D is unclear. The length of the CDR3 is 14 residues. CDR1 and CDR2 from the germline V gene are MNHEY and SVGAGI. V dropped 6 bases and J dropped 8 bases, with 16 bases sitting between them. The CDR3 loop is CASSPMKFGEKLFF. DNA of the CDR3: TGTGCCAGCAGCCCCATGAAGTTCGGGGAAAAACTGTTTTTT.

The chain is built from TRBV11-2 and TRBJ1-6, with 9 bases lining up with TRBD1. The CDR3 contains 15 residues. The germline CDR1 and CDR2 sequences are SGHAT and FQNNGV. V shed 3 bases and J 8 bases; nucleotides not matched to a gene: 5. The chain's CDR3 is CASSFTGQGHSPLHF. The CDR3 DNA follows: TGTGCCAGCAGCTTTACGGGACAGGGCCATTCACCCCTCCACTTT.

DNA for the CDR3: TGTGCCCACCCCCGGGGGACAGCCTCATATGGCTACACCTTC. Residues: CAHPRGTASYGYTF. The J gene is TRBJ1-2, the V gene TRBV2, with 7 bases aligning to TRBD1. The germline V gene encodes CDR1 SNHLY and CDR2 FYNNEI. The CDR3 is made up of 14 amino acids. Trimming took 11 bases from V and 5 from J; bases not matched to a gene: 14. Variable domain in full (rest from reference TRBV2 and TRBJ1-2): EPEVTQTPSHQVTQMGQEVILRCVPISNHLYFYWYRQILGQKVEFLVSFYNNEISEKSEIFDDQFSVERPDGSNFTLKIRSTKLEDSAMYFCAHPRGTASYGYTFGSGTRLTVV.

The rearrangement uses TRBV4-1 and TRBJ1-1; 8 bases agree with TRBD1. The germline gives CDR1 MGHRA, CDR2 YSYEKL. The CDR3 length is 16 residues. V was clipped by 0 bases and J by 6 bases; unmatched bases: 9. This CDR3 is CASSQEAGGSRAEAFF. The CDR3 region has the DNA TGCGCCAGCAGCCAAGAAGCAGGGGGCAGTCGGGCTGAAGCTTTCTTT.

This clone occurred a few times. The chain carries TRBV11-1 and TRBJ2-1, with no clear D. CDR1 is SGHAT and CDR2 is FQDESV in the germline V gene (reference sequence). The CDR3 is 12 residues long. With 4 bases removed from V and 5 bases from J, the gap between germline ends came to 6 bases. The CDR3 sequence: CASSSLHNEQFF. The CDR3 DNA follows: TGTGCCAGCAGCTCCCTACACAATGAGCAGTTCTTC.

The chain combines TRBV9 with TRBJ2-1; tentative D call: TRBD2 (6 bases). This CDR3 comprises 16 residues. The germline CDR1 and CDR2 sequences are SGDLS and YYNGEE. V lost 0 bases, J lost 6 bases, and 16 bases lay in between. DNA for the CDR3: TGTGCCAGCAGCGTAGGTGAAGGGGAGGTGGTCAATGAGCAGTTCTTC. Translation gives CASSVGEGEVVNEQFF.

The V gene is TRBV7-2, the J gene TRBJ2-1; maybe TRBD2 (5 bases). Trimming shortened V by 1 base and J by 3 bases, and 10 bases separated the two germline ends. The CDR3 length is 15 residues. Germline V gives CDR1 SGHTA, CDR2 FQGNSA. The CDR3 here is CASSLDRGYYNEQFF. CDR3 sequence (DNA): TGTGCCAGCAGCTTAGATCGGGGTTACTACAATGAGCAGTTCTTC.

The J gene is TRBJ2-1, the V gene TRBV27; 10 bases align to TRBD2. The ends lost 0 bases at V and 12 bases at J; junction bases unmatched: 8. From germline, CDR1 is MNHEY and CDR2 SMNVEV (reference sequence). CDR3 length equals 15 residues. The CDR3 region has the DNA TGTGCCAGCAGTTTATCCGGACTAGCGGAGTGGGCGCAGTTCTTC. Translated: CASSLSGLAEWAQFF.

The V gene is TRBV30, the J gene TRBJ2-1; 11 bases are shared with TRBD2. The germline V gene has CDR1 GTSNPN and CDR2 SVGIG (reference sequence). CDR3 length equals 15 residues. The V and J ends lost 0 bases and 6 bases, in that order; junction bases with no gene match: 4. This CDR3 reads CAWSVLAGVFNEQFF. The CDR3 DNA reads as TGTGCCTGGAGTGTACTAGCGGGAGTATTCAATGAGCAGTTCTTC.

The chain uses TRBV27 and TRBJ1-2, with TRBD1 matching 9 bases. J gave up 0 bases and V 10 bases, and 12 bases lay outside the gene matches. Looked up from germline, CDR1 is MNHEY and CDR2 is SMNVEV (reference sequence). The CDR3 has 16 amino acids. CDR3 region: CATREDRGRSNYGYTF. CDR3 DNA sequence: TGTGCCACACGGGAGGACAGGGGCCGATCTAACTATGGCTACACCTTC.

This clone was counted only a few times. The chain employs TRBV7-2 and TRBJ2-1; the match to TRBD2 covers 7 bases. V was pared by 3 bases and J by 7 bases, with 3 bases of the junction left unmatched. This CDR3 has 13 amino acids. The germline gives CDR1 SGHTA, CDR2 FQGNSA. For the CDR3, the DNA is TGTGCCAGCAGCTTCGCTAGCGGTAATGAGCAGTTCTTC. This encodes CASSFASGNEQFF. Together with reference TRBV7-2 and TRBJ2-1, the CDR3 gives the full variable domain: GAGVSQSPSNKVTEKGKDVELRCDPISGHTALYWYRQSLGQGLEFLIYFQGNSAPDKSGLPSDRFSAERTGGSVSTLTIQRTQQEDSAVYLCASSFASGNEQFFGPGTRLTVL.

This chain links TRBV7-9 with TRBJ2-7; 11 positions match TRBD2. The CDR3 is made up of 16 amino acids. Germline V gene data show CDR1 as SEHNR and CDR2 as FQNEAQ (reference sequence). V lost 5 bases to trimming and J lost 3 bases; unmatched junction nucleotides: 9. The chain's CDR3 is CASSGGGLAENYEQYF. In DNA form, the CDR3 reads TGTGCCAGCAGCGGAGGGGGACTAGCGGAGAACTACGAGCAGTACTTC.